A single count supports the clone carrying this T cell receptor beta chain. The sample is drawn from a study of cytomegalovirus exposure and HLA in healthy donors. A multiplex PCR was run with 60 Vbeta primers and 13 Jbeta primers. Libraries were prepared by immunoSEQ multiplex PCR; TCRdb keeps only in-frame clonotypes and omits some of them. The sample lists 93,000 or so clones; approximately 84% were seen once. The CDR3 spans 14 residues. The V segment lost 5 bases and the J segment 10 bases; nucleotides outside the gene matches: 10. Germline V CDR1 and CDR2: KGHSH, LQKENI. Sequenced sample: PBMCs. The J gene is TRBJ2-1, the V gene TRBV18, with 8 bases matching TRBD1. This receptor was taken from a woman under 30 in good health and CMV-seropositive. The CDR3: CASSEILQGGEQFF. CDR3 nucleotide sequence: TGTGCCAGCTCAGAGATTCTACAGGGGGGCGAGCAGTTCTTC. Full variable domain (remainder filled in from reference TRBV18 and TRBJ2-1): NAGVMQNPRHLVRRRGQEARLRCSPMKGHSHVYWYRQLPEEGLKFMVYLQKENIIDESGMPKERFSAEFPKEGPSILRIQQVVRGDSAAYFCASSEILQGGEQFFGPGTRLTVL.